One sample yielded the 18 T cell receptor beta chains listed below, sequenced in a study of spatial heterogeneity in lung cancer. TCRdb reprocessed the 5' RACE reads with MiXCR, giving one entry per CDR3 protein. Altogether about 120,000 distinct CDR3 sequences are present, 10% to 15% being singletons, with the ten largest covering over 15%. As for time point: blood at routine non-recurrence follow-up after resection. The study sequenced unsorted whole RNA from tumor, nontumor lung or frozen PBMC. Sequences were derived from PBMCs, sampled at follow-up. These receptors were taken from a male donor with early-stage non-small cell lung cancer.

The genes are TRBV19 and TRBJ2-1, with a possible D match to TRBD1 (5 bases). Germline values: CDR1 LNHDA, CDR2 SQIVND (reference sequence). Trimming took off 3 bases at V and 6 bases at J, with 9 bases between the two ends. The CDR3 is 13 residues long. The CDR3 coding sequence is TGTGCCAGTAGTATTGACAGACGCAATGAGCAGTTCTTC. This translates into CASSIDRRNEQFF. The full variable domain, in which reference TRBV19 and TRBJ2-1 provide the parts outside the CDR3, is DGGITQSPKYLFRKEGQNVTLSCEQNLNHDAMYWYRQDPGQGLRLIYYSQIVNDFQKGDIAEGYSVSREKKESFPLTVTSAQKNPTAFYLCASSIDRRNEQFFGPGTRLTVL.

This sequence joins TRBV5-1 and TRBJ1-3; no firm D call. The V gene lost 6 bases and the J gene lost 4 bases, with 8 bases spanning the gap. CDR1 SGHRS and CDR2 YFSETQ come from the germline V gene. The CDR3 spans 12 residues. CDR3 loop: CASNSDGNTIYF. The DNA of the CDR3 is TGCGCCAGCAATTCCGACGGAAACACCATATATTTT.

The CDR3 loop is CASSEALAGTQYF. The DNA of the CDR3 is TGCGCCAGCAGTGAGGCACTAGCGGGTACGCAGTATTTT. The chain employs TRBV10-2 and TRBJ2-3, with 9 nucleotides matching TRBD2. From germline, CDR1 is WSHSY and CDR2 SAAADI. The length of the CDR3 is 13 residues. The V and J ends lost 2 bases and 8 bases, in that order; junction bases with no gene match: 2.

This clonotype was observed at least ten times. The chain couples TRBV20-1 to TRBJ1-4, with 8 bases aligning to TRBD1. The trim removed 6 bases at V and 8 bases at J, leaving 8 bases unmatched. The CDR3 totals 13 residues. Germline V gene sequence: CDR1 DFQATT, CDR2 SNEGSKA (reference sequence). In nucleotides, the CDR3 is TGCAGTGCGCCCGACAGGGGACAGGAAAAACTGTTTTTT. Translated: CSAPDRGQEKLFF.

This clonotype was found a few times. This chain connects TRBV9 to TRBJ1-5, with unresolved D. This CDR3 has 15 amino acids. Trimming shortened V by 0 bases and J by 0 bases, and 7 bases separated the two germline ends. Per the germline V gene, CDR1 is SGDLS and CDR2 is YYNGEE. Written as DNA, the CDR3 is TGTGCCAGCAGCGTAGATACCGATAGCAATCAGCCCCAGCATTTT. It specifies CASSVDTDSNQPQHF.

This clonotype was observed a handful of times. The chain recombines TRBV5-1 with TRBJ2-7, with D tentatively TRBD1 (6 bases). The germline V gene has CDR1 SGHRS and CDR2 YFSETQ. V lost 8 bases, J lost 2 bases, and 14 bases lay in between. CDR3 length: 13 amino acids. DNA of the CDR3: TGCGCCAGTTCTATGGACAGTACCTACGAGCAGTACTTC. The encoded protein is CASSMDSTYEQYF.

This clonotype has a handful of counts. The gene calls are TRBV6-5 and TRBJ1-2, with TRBD1 identical over 11 bases. Losses at the gene ends were 6 bases for V and 4 bases for J; bases not matched to a gene: 4. Germline CDR1 MNHEY, CDR2 SVGAGI. The length of the CDR3 is 14 residues. The CDR3 spells CASRDRGLGYGYTF. The CDR3 DNA sequence: TGTGCCAGCAGGGACAGGGGGCTTGGCTATGGCTACACCTTC.

This clonotype has at least ten counts. This rearrangement joins TRBV3-1 to TRBJ1-6, with 8 bases matching TRBD1. Germline values: CDR1 LGHDT, CDR2 YNNKEL (reference sequence). The CDR3 contains 16 residues. V was clipped by 0 bases and J by 9 bases; unmatched bases: 7. The CDR3 spells CASSQDPGTGISPLHF. The CDR3 DNA reads as TGTGCCAGCAGCCAAGATCCCGGGACAGGAATTTCACCCCTCCACTTT.

V and J are TRBV7-2 and TRBJ2-3, with D hard to call. This CDR3 spans 15 amino acids. V was trimmed by 6 bases and J by 0 bases, leaving 13 bases between them. Germline-derived CDR1 and CDR2 are SGHTA and FQGNSA. CDR3 amino acids: CASRPDTSSTDTQYF. For the CDR3, the DNA is TGTGCCAGCAGACCAGACACCTCTAGCACAGATACGCAGTATTTT.

This clonotype was picked up a small number of times. The rearrangement uses TRBV7-3 and TRBJ1-1, with D possibly TRBD1 on 5 matching bases. This CDR3 is built from 13 residues. V was cut by 5 bases and J by 1 base, with 8 bases left in between. In germline, CDR1 is SGHTA, CDR2 FQGTGA. This CDR3 reads CASSRTSNTEAFF. CDR3 DNA: TGTGCCAGCAGCCGGACATCGAACACTGAAGCTTTCTTT.

The gene calls are TRBV6-6 and TRBJ2-2; 12 nucleotides line up with TRBD2. V was clipped by 5 bases and J by 0 bases; unmatched bases: 1. The CDR3 loop spans 16 amino acids. CDR1 is MNHNY, CDR2 SVGAGI, per germline (reference sequence). Written as DNA, the CDR3 is TGTGCCAGCAGTCGGACTAGCGGGGCGAACACCGGGGAGCTGTTTTTT. It encodes CASSRTSGANTGELFF.

This rearrangement joins TRBV20-1 to TRBJ2-6; TRBD1 matches 8 bases. In germline, CDR1 is DFQATT, CDR2 SNEGSKA (reference sequence). This CDR3 has 16 residues. Trimming took 5 bases from V and 0 from J; bases not matched to a gene: 6. In nucleotides, the CDR3 is TGCAGTGCTCACGGACAGGGCGCCTCTGGGGCCAACGTCCTGACTTTC. It codes for CSAHGQGASGANVLTF.

The sample holds a few counts of this clonotype. The chain employs TRBV11-1 and TRBJ1-4; D not certain. CDR3 length: 13 amino acids. With 9 bases removed from V and 7 bases from J, the gap between germline ends came to 15 bases. From germline, CDR1 is SGHAT and CDR2 FQDESV (reference sequence). DNA for the CDR3: TGTGCCAGTACGACGGGCGCCCCTGAAAAACTGTTTTTT. Amino acid sequence: CASTTGAPEKLFF.

This clonotype was observed a handful of times. The chain couples TRBV11-2 to TRBJ2-2; no definite D call. The V and J ends lost 1 base and 1 base respectively, with 4 bases between them. Germline-derived CDR1 and CDR2 are SGHAT and FQNNGV. This CDR3 region has 14 residues. The CDR3 nucleotides read TGTGCCAGCAGCTTAGCCCAGAACACCGGGGAGCTGTTTTTT. Its translation: CASSLAQNTGELFF.

This clonotype was detected a few times. The chain employs TRBV20-1 and TRBJ2-7; D possibly corresponds to TRBD2 (5 bases). Trimming took 5 bases from V and 5 from J, leaving 22 bases between them. CDR3 size: 15 residues. CDR1 DFQATT and CDR2 SNEGSKA come from the germline V gene (reference sequence). The CDR3 loop reads CSALPASGVNDEQYF. CDR3 DNA: TGCAGTGCTCTCCCGGCCAGCGGCGTTAACGACGAGCAGTACTTC.

In its sample, this clonotype was seen a few times. This sequence joins TRBV5-8 and TRBJ1-3; TRBD1 is a possible D gene (6 bases). The germline V and J ends were trimmed by 2 bases and 4 bases, with 16 bases remaining between them. The CDR3 is made up of 16 amino acids. The germline CDR1 and CDR2 sequences are SGHTS and YDEGEE. The CDR3 DNA is TGTGCCAGCAGCTTCCAGGGGCTCGACTCGGGAAACACCATATATTTT. It translates to CASSFQGLDSGNTIYF.

There are a few counts of this clonotype. The chain couples TRBV20-1 to TRBJ2-7; TRBD1 aligns across 9 bases. CDR3 size: 14 residues. Germline V lookup: CDR1 DFQATT, CDR2 SNEGSKA (reference sequence). Trimming took 3 bases from V and 3 from J; bases not matched to a gene: 6. The CDR3 loop is CSARPGTGLYEQYF. DNA of the CDR3: TGCAGTGCTAGGCCCGGGACAGGGCTCTACGAGCAGTACTTC.

This clonotype was seen repeatedly, ten times or more. The rearrangement joins TRBV29-1 to TRBJ1-1; D is undetermined. The CDR3 spans 12 residues. Germline V gene lookup returns CDR1 SQVTM and CDR2 ANQGSEA. V was trimmed by 4 bases and J by 0 bases, leaving 6 bases between them. The chain's CDR3 is CSVGEMNTEAFF. CDR3 nucleotides: TGCAGCGTTGGGGAGATGAACACTGAAGCTTTCTTT.